The 32 T cell receptor beta chains in this list originate from one sample, sequenced in a study of shared clonotypes between healthy human individuals. Generated by immunoSEQ multiplex PCR, the TCRdb table keeps only in-frame clones and is missing some. The data show some 350,000 clones, around 67% seen once. Sequencing used memory CD4+ T cells sorted from blood. Regarding subset: CD45RA-negative fraction. Every receptor here comes from a man aged 25-40 years in good health.

V gene TRBV7-6 combines with J gene TRBJ2-1; possibly TRBD2 for D (6 bases). This CDR3 has 17 amino acids. CDR1 and CDR2 (germline): SGHVS, FNYEAQ. Between the trimmed V and J ends, which lost 4 bases and 8 bases, there was a span of 24 bases. The CDR3 DNA follows: TGTGCCAGCAGCTCATCACCCCAAGGGCTAGCGAGGGATGAGCAGTTCTTC. Its protein is CASSSSPQGLARDEQFF.

There are many counts of this clone. This rearrangement joins TRBV2 to TRBJ2-3, with 10 positions matching TRBD1. Germline CDR1 SNHLY, CDR2 FYNNEI. CDR3 length equals 14 residues. V lost 8 bases to trimming and J lost 12 bases; unmatched junction nucleotides: 14. The CDR3, as DNA: TGTGCCAGCGAGGGGGACAGGGGCGCGCGGTTACAGTATTTT. It translates to CASEGDRGARLQYF.

The chain uses TRBV7-2 and TRBJ2-6, with a weak D call TRBD2 (6 bases). The CDR3 is 17 amino acids. Trimming removed 5 bases from V and 2 bases from J, with 16 bases in between. The germline CDR1 and CDR2 sequences are SGHTA and FQGNSA. The CDR3 DNA reads TGTGCCAGCAGCCTCGCGGGGACCAGGGCTGGGGCCAACGTCCTGACTTTC. It codes for CASSLAGTRAGANVLTF. Full variable domain (outside the CDR3, taken from reference TRBV7-2 and TRBJ2-6): GAGVSQSPSNKVTEKGKDVELRCDPISGHTALYWYRQSLGQGLEFLIYFQGNSAPDKSGLPSDRFSAERTGGSVSTLTIQRTQQEDSAVYLCASSLAGTRAGANVLTFGAGSRLTVL.

The chain is built from TRBV10-3 and TRBJ1-2; possibly TRBD1 for D (5 bases). Trimming left V 3 bases short and J 8 bases short, with 13 bases between. This CDR3 contains 13 residues. Per the germline V gene, CDR1 is ENHRY and CDR2 is SYGVKD. CDR3 loop: CAISETGSSGYTF. CDR3 in DNA: TGTGCCATCAGTGAAACAGGCTCATCGGGCTACACCTTC.

J is TRBJ2-5 and V is TRBV7-2; unclear D gene. Germline assignment: CDR1 SGHTA and CDR2 FQGNSA. The CDR3 has 14 residues. Trimming took off 0 bases at V and 1 base at J, with 6 bases between the two ends. CDR3 in amino acids: CASSLAPGQETQYF. The CDR3 DNA sequence: TGTGCCAGCAGCTTAGCCCCGGGCCAAGAGACCCAGTACTTC. Variable domain in full (rest from reference TRBV7-2 and TRBJ2-5): GAGVSQSPSNKVTEKGKDVELRCDPISGHTALYWYRQSLGQGLEFLIYFQGNSAPDKSGLPSDRFSAERTGGSVSTLTIQRTQQEDSAVYLCASSLAPGQETQYFGPGTRLLVL.

This clone was detected only a few times. An end of the junction does not agree with germline; a read error may underlie this. This chain connects TRBV7-7 to TRBJ2-1; TRBD1 is a possible D gene (6 bases). The length of the CDR3 is 14 residues. The V gene's germline CDR1 is SSHAT and CDR2 FNYEAQ (reference sequence). The CDR3 loop reads CASSLSPGVNEQFF. CDR3 nucleotide sequence: TGTGCTAGCAGCTTATCCCCAGGGGTGAATGAGCAGTTCTTC.

The rearrangement uses TRBV6-5 and TRBJ1-5; 7 positions match TRBD1. CDR1 is MNHEY and CDR2 is SVGAGI in the germline V gene. Unmatched junction bases numbered 4, after V lost 6 bases and J lost 5 bases. CDR3 length: 13 amino acids. DNA for the CDR3: TGTGCCAGCAGGCCTGACAGGGATCAGCCCCAGCATTTT. It yields the protein CASRPDRDQPQHF.

This clone has a count of ten or more. The V gene is TRBV9, the J gene TRBJ2-7; 13 bases agree with TRBD2. The CDR3 runs 14 residues. V lost 4 bases and J lost 3; bases outside the gene matches: 1. Germline CDR1 reads SGDLS; CDR2 reads YYNGEE. The CDR3 loop reads CASSRLAGGYEQYF. The CDR3 coding sequence is TGTGCCAGCAGCCGACTAGCGGGAGGCTACGAGCAGTACTTC.

V and J are TRBV2 and TRBJ2-2, with 9 bases lining up with TRBD2. The CDR3 is 15 residues long. Germline CDR1 SNHLY, CDR2 FYNNEI. Germline trimming cut 4 bases from V and 6 bases from J; bases unmatched to any gene: 6. The CDR3 nucleotides read TGTGCCAGCAGTGGGGCGGGAGGGCCGGCCGGGGAGCTGTTTTTT. This codes for CASSGAGGPAGELFF.

V is TRBV27 and J is TRBJ2-1; D gene unclear. The germline V and J ends were trimmed by 6 bases and 6 bases, with 9 bases remaining between them. This CDR3 region has 12 residues. The germline V gene encodes CDR1 MNHEY and CDR2 SMNVEV (reference sequence). The CDR3: CASRSASNEQFF. CDR3 DNA sequence: TGTGCCAGCAGATCAGCGAGCAATGAGCAGTTCTTC.

This clone appeared many times. This rearrangement joins TRBV19 to TRBJ2-4; no clear D. CDR3 length: 14 residues. Germline CDR1 LNHDA, CDR2 SQIVND (reference sequence). V lost 0 bases and J 7 bases, leaving 10 bases between the germline ends. CDR3 nucleotides: TGTGCCAGTAGTATAGATCGGGCCACCAACATTCAGTACTTC. Protein product: CASSIDRATNIQYF.

The DNA for the CDR3 is TGTGCCAGCAGCTTGGGAGTTGGGCGGACTAACACTGAAGCTTTCTTT. Residues: CASSLGVGRTNTEAFF. J is TRBJ1-1 and V is TRBV5-8; D gene ambiguous. Trimming left V 0 bases short and J 2 bases short, with 14 bases between. Germline V gene data show CDR1 as SGHTS and CDR2 as YDEGEE. CDR3 length: 16 residues.

This clone was detected ten times or more. One end of the junction varies from germline; a read error may be responsible. J is TRBJ2-7 and V is TRBV15, with 7 bases that match TRBD2. Per germline, CDR1 LNHNV and CDR2 YYDKDF (reference sequence). The CDR3 spans 16 residues. The CDR3 DNA reads TGTGCCACCAGCCGAGAGTGGGAGGGGAGGTTATACGAGCAGTACTTC. Its protein is CATSREWEGRLYEQYF.

The V gene is TRBV4-3, the J gene TRBJ2-5; 7 nucleotides match TRBD1. Germline assignment: CDR1 LGHNA and CDR2 YSLEER. Losses at the gene ends were 4 bases for V and 3 bases for J; bases not matched to a gene: 5. CDR3 length: 14 amino acids. The CDR3 spells CASSRNRGEETQYF. The CDR3 DNA is TGCGCCAGCAGCCGTAACAGGGGTGAAGAGACCCAGTACTTC.

The CDR3 sequence is CASGSLAGGNEQFF. The CDR3 DNA reads as TGTGCCAGTGGTTCACTAGCGGGAGGCAATGAGCAGTTCTTC. V gene TRBV19 combines with J gene TRBJ2-1, with 12 bases lining up with TRBD2. There are 14 residues in the CDR3. CDR1 is LNHDA and CDR2 is SQIVND in the germline V gene (reference sequence). Losses at the gene ends were 8 bases for V and 6 bases for J; bases not matched to a gene: 5.

The J gene is TRBJ1-1, the V gene TRBV7-6; 8 bases match TRBD1. Looked up from germline, CDR1 is SGHVS and CDR2 is FNYEAQ. Trimming at V came to 2 bases and at J to 1 base, leaving 0 bases not matched to a gene. The CDR3 consists of 14 residues. CDR3 in amino acids: CASSLQGANTEAFF. The DNA for the CDR3 is TGTGCCAGCAGCTTACAGGGGGCGAACACTGAAGCTTTCTTT.

The V gene is TRBV15, the J gene TRBJ2-1; 10 positions match TRBD2. The CDR3 sequence is 15 residues long. Germline V gives CDR1 LNHNV, CDR2 YYDKDF (reference sequence). J gave up 8 bases and V 1 base, and 5 bases lay outside the gene matches. The CDR3 here is CATSRGAGGNDEQFF. In DNA, the CDR3 is TGTGCCACCAGCAGAGGAGCGGGAGGGAATGATGAGCAGTTCTTC. Full variable domain (missing parts from reference TRBV15 and TRBJ2-1): DAMVIQNPRYQVTQFGKPVTLSCSQTLNHNVMYWYQQKSSQAPKLLFHYYDKDFNNEADTPDNFQSRRPNTSFCFLDIRSPGLGDTAMYLCATSRGAGGNDEQFFGPGTRLTVL.

The J gene is TRBJ2-1, the V gene TRBV5-4; the D is unclear. The CDR3 is 14 residues long. The V gene lost 0 bases and the J gene lost 5 bases, with 9 bases spanning the gap. CDR1 SGHNT and CDR2 YYREEE come from the germline V gene (reference sequence). CDR3: CASSLVIHDNEQFF. DNA for the CDR3: TGTGCCAGCAGCTTGGTGATTCATGACAATGAGCAGTTCTTC.

V and J are TRBV2 and TRBJ2-7; TRBD1 is a possible D gene (7 bases). Germline CDR1 SNHLY, CDR2 FYNNEI. CDR3 length: 11 residues. The V end lost 8 bases, the J end lost 4 bases, and 9 bases lay between the germline ends. The CDR3 nucleotides are TGTGCCAGCGCGGGACAGTACGAGCAGTACTTC. Translated, it gives CASAGQYEQYF.

This clone was picked up one time. Relative to the germline gene, one junction end is altered; a read error may explain this. V and J are TRBV7-7 and TRBJ2-3; no firm D call. The CDR3 consists of 13 residues. CDR1 and CDR2 from the germline V gene are SSHAT and FNYEAQ (reference sequence). This CDR3 reads CASSLGPTDTQYF. As DNA, the CDR3 is TGTGCTAGCAGCTTAGGACCCACAGATACGCAGTATTTT.

This chain links TRBV10-1 with TRBJ2-1; tentatively, D is TRBD1 (6 bases). The germline V and J ends were trimmed by 0 bases and 15 bases, with 15 bases remaining between them. In germline, CDR1 is WNHNN, CDR2 SYGVQD (reference sequence). The CDR3 has 13 residues. CDR3 nucleotide sequence: TGCGCCAGCAGTGAGTCACTTGGACAGATCGGGTTCTTC. It yields the protein CASSESLGQIGFF.

This rearrangement joins TRBV19 to TRBJ2-1; 7 nucleotides agree with TRBD1. This CDR3 has 17 residues. Germline values: CDR1 LNHDA, CDR2 SQIVND (reference sequence). V lost 5 bases, J lost 4 bases, and 14 bases stayed unmatched. The CDR3, as DNA: TGTGCCAGTAGTTCCCGCAGGACAGGCGGAGGTTACAATGAGCAGTTCTTC. Translated: CASSSRRTGGGYNEQFF.

This clone was observed a few times. The CDR3 coding sequence is TGTGCCAGCAGTGACCCGAGGGGACTAGGGGGGAATGAGCAGTTCTTC. Its protein is CASSDPRGLGGNEQFF. This rearrangement joins TRBV6-1 to TRBJ2-1; 8 nucleotides agree with TRBD2. CDR1 is MNHNS and CDR2 is SASEGT in the germline V gene. The CDR3 has 16 amino acids. Trimming took 3 bases from V and 7 from J; bases not matched to a gene: 11.

The chain recombines TRBV29-1 with TRBJ2-3, with D unclear. Trimming removed 4 bases from V and 4 bases from J, with 9 bases in between. There are 12 residues in the CDR3. Germline V lookup: CDR1 SQVTM, CDR2 ANQGSEA. The DNA for the CDR3 is TGCAGCGTTGTCATCGACTCAGATACGCAGTATTTT. The encoded protein is CSVVIDSDTQYF.

V and J are TRBV9 and TRBJ2-2, with 7 positions matching TRBD2. Germline loops: CDR1 SGDLS, CDR2 YYNGEE. V lost 1 base and J lost 7; bases outside the gene matches: 10. The CDR3 is 16 residues long. The CDR3 DNA is TGTGCCAGCAGCGTACTCGCGGGAGTCTTGATCGGGGAGCTGTTTTTT. Protein product: CASSVLAGVLIGELFF.

With respect to this clone: Other DNA variants within this sample encode the same CDR3. The V gene is TRBV5-1, the J gene TRBJ2-3; D remains unclear. Trimming left V 0 bases short and J 6 bases short, with 5 bases between. Germline V lookup: CDR1 SGHRS, CDR2 YFSETQ. The CDR3 totals 12 residues. The CDR3 DNA sequence: TGCGCCAGCAGCTTGGATGCGGATACGCAGTATTTT. Residues: CASSLDADTQYF.

About this clone itself: Other nucleotide sequences from this sample produce the same CDR3. The chain has TRBV19 and TRBJ1-1; no firm D call. With 5 bases removed from V and 3 bases from J, the gap between germline ends came to 7 bases. The CDR3 is 12 amino acids. From germline, CDR1 is LNHDA and CDR2 SQIVND (reference sequence). For the CDR3, the DNA is TGTGCCAGTAGTTTAATGGACACTGAAGCTTTCTTT. The encoded protein is CASSLMDTEAFF. The entire variable domain, with the rest obtained from reference TRBV19 and TRBJ1-1, is as follows: DGGITQSPKYLFRKEGQNVTLSCEQNLNHDAMYWYRQDPGQGLRLIYYSQIVNDFQKGDIAEGYSVSREKKESFPLTVTSAQKNPTAFYLCASSLMDTEAFFGQGTRLTVV.

The J gene is TRBJ1-5, the V gene TRBV7-2; D possibly corresponds to TRBD1 (6 bases). With 5 bases removed from V and 0 bases from J, the gap between germline ends came to 17 bases. The germline CDR1 and CDR2 sequences are SGHTA and FQGNSA. The CDR3 is made up of 17 amino acids. In nucleotides, the CDR3 is TGTGCCAGCAGCCGAGGTGCACCGGACAGTAGCAATCAGCCCCAGCATTTT. It specifies CASSRGAPDSSNQPQHF.

This clone was seen only a few times. This chain links TRBV5-1 with TRBJ2-2; D is uncertain. The germline CDR1 and CDR2 sequences are SGHRS and YFSETQ. The CDR3 totals 13 residues. V shed 5 bases and J shed 7 bases, with 12 bases lying between them. CDR3 coding DNA: TGCGCCAGCAGAGGTCTCGACATCGGGGAGCTGTTTTTT. As protein: CASRGLDIGELFF.

This clone turned up a few times. The chain couples TRBV7-9 to TRBJ2-5, with a tentative D call TRBD1 (5 bases). V was clipped by 7 bases and J by 9 bases, with 15 bases between them. The germline V gene has CDR1 SEHNR and CDR2 FQNEAQ (reference sequence). CDR3 size: 12 residues. As DNA, the CDR3 is TGTGCCAGCAACAGGCAGACGGGCGCCCAGTACTTC. Its translation is CASNRQTGAQYF.

The rearrangement joins TRBV28 to TRBJ1-2, with D unresolved. V gave up 6 bases and J gave up 7 bases, with 12 bases separating them. Germline V gives CDR1 MDHEN, CDR2 SYDVKM. This CDR3 has 12 residues. The CDR3 region is CASRAEGRGYTF. For the CDR3, the DNA is TGTGCCAGCAGAGCGGAGGGTCGTGGCTACACCTTC.

V and J are TRBV2 and TRBJ2-7; D is uncertain. CDR3 length equals 14 residues. With 6 bases removed from V and 0 bases from J, the gap between germline ends came to 12 bases. Germline V gives CDR1 SNHLY, CDR2 FYNNEI. CDR3 protein: CASSEDLNSYEQYF. CDR3 coding DNA: TGTGCCAGCAGCGAGGACCTAAACTCCTACGAGCAGTACTTC.